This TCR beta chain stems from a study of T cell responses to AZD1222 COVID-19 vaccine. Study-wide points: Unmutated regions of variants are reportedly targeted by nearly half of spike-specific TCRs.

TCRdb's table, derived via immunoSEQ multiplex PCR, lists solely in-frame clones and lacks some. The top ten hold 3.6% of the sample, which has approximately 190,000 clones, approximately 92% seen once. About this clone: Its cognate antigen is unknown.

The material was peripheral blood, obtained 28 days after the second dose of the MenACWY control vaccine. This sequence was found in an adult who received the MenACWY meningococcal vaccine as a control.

CDR3 nucleotides: TGTGCCAGCAGCGCAGGTGGGACACCGGGACTAGCGGGACCCTACGAGCAGTACTTC. Residues: CASSAGGTPGLAGPYEQYF. The genes are TRBV7-2 and TRBJ2-7, with 13 bases matching TRBD2. The germline gives CDR1 SGHTA, CDR2 FQGNSA. The CDR3 is made up of 19 amino acids. The V and J ends lost 5 bases and 2 bases, in that order; junction bases with no gene match: 15.